These 15 T cell receptor beta chains originate from one sample sequenced in a study of T cell clonality in common variable immunodeficiency. Measured with immunoSEQ multiplex PCR; TCRdb has only the in-frame clones, and not every one. The sample offers tens of thousands of clones and no singletons, the top ten holding 1.7%. Sequencing was performed on peripheral blood mononuclear cells. Receptors were obtained from a person aged 18 to 69 in good health.

This clone showed up many times. The missing CDR3 end, 3 residues past where the read stops, is filled in from the germline J gene. The J gene is TRBJ2-1, the V gene TRBV5-6, with TRBD1 identical over 7 bases. Germline V gives CDR1 SGHDT, CDR2 YYEEEE. J lost 2 bases, V lost 4 bases, and 3 bases had no gene match. CDR3 length: 14 residues. The DNA read from the CDR3 is TGTGCCAGCAGCCACGACAGGGCCTACAATGAG. It is translated as CASSHDRAYNE. In full, the CDR3 reads CASSHDRAYNEQFF.

In its sample, this clone was seen many times. Read sequence stops 3 residues before the CDR3 end, and the germline J gene provides the missing end. The rearrangement links TRBV13 to TRBJ2-3, with D possibly being TRBD2 (6 bases). The V and J ends lost 4 bases and 0 bases respectively, with 11 bases between them. This CDR3 region has 15 residues. The V gene's germline CDR1 is PRHDT and CDR2 FYEKMQ (reference sequence). The sequenced part of the CDR3 DNA is TGTGCCAGCAGCTCTGGAGGGTTTAGCACAGATACG. Its translation: CASSSGGFSTDT. The whole CDR3 protein reads CASSSGGFSTDTQYF.

This clone was seen many times. The observed sequence ends 3 residues before the CDR3 terminus, with the missing tail filled in from the germline J gene. The chain uses TRBV20-1 and TRBJ2-3, with D perhaps matching TRBD2 (6 bases). The V end was cut by 1 base, the J end by 6 bases, with 20 bases between. This CDR3 region has 16 residues. Germline CDR1 and CDR2: DFQATT and SNEGSKA (reference sequence). This chain's CDR3 is CSARGHGGKRMDTQYF. The part of the CDR3 DNA that was read is TGCAGTGCTAGAGGCCACGGCGGGAAGCGAATGGATACG.

This clone was seen at least ten times. Read sequence stops 3 residues before the CDR3 end, and the germline J gene provides the missing end. This chain connects TRBV11-2 to TRBJ1-1, with D uncertain. Trimming cost V 0 bases and J 0 bases, with 8 bases left between them. The CDR3 length is 15 residues. Germline V CDR1 and CDR2: SGHAT, FQNNGV. The CDR3 loop is CASSLDQEMNTEAFF. CDR3 DNA, as far as it was read: TGTGCCAGCAGCTTAGATCAGGAGATGAACACTGAA.

This clone was recorded at least ten times. The read falls 3 residues short of the CDR3 end, and the missing part is taken from the germline J gene. The chain combines TRBV5-1 with TRBJ1-1; a weak D match, TRBD1 (5 bases). This CDR3 is 15 amino acids long. Trimming removed 2 bases from V and 4 bases from J, with 15 bases in between. The germline V gene has CDR1 SGHRS and CDR2 YFSETQ. CDR3 DNA (partial): TGCGCCAGCAGCTTTAATCAGGGAAGGGGCACTGAA. It translates to CASSFNQGRGTE. The CDR3, in full, reads CASSFNQGRGTEAFF.

Ten or more counts support this clone. The read is 3 residues too short to cover the CDR3 end, so that end is filled in from the germline J gene. The chain uses TRBV18 and TRBJ1-2, with D perhaps matching TRBD1 (5 bases). The CDR3 spans 14 residues. Germline loops: CDR1 KGHSH, CDR2 LQKENI. CDR3 bases read: TGTGCCAGCTCACCACTCCAGGGAGTACAGGGC. Protein: CASSPLQGVQG. The whole CDR3 reads CASSPLQGVQGYTF.

This clone came up many times. The read ends 3 residues before the CDR3 terminus; that terminus is restored from the germline J gene. The chain links TRBV18 to TRBJ1-2; 7 positions agree with TRBD1. The CDR3 extends over 16 amino acids. Germline CDR1 reads KGHSH; CDR2 reads LQKENI. With 1 base clipped from V and 7 bases from J, the junction kept 12 bases outside the gene matches. CDR3 residues: CASSPLVQQGIGGYTF. The sequenced CDR3 bases are TGTGCCAGCTCACCACTTGTGCAACAGGGGATCGGTGGC.

There are many counts of this clone. The read falls 3 residues short of the CDR3 end, and the missing part is taken from the germline J gene. The rearrangement uses TRBV20-1 and TRBJ2-2; 11 bases are shared with TRBD2. The J segment lost 6 bases and the V segment lost 5 bases, leaving 2 bases of the junction unmatched. CDR1 DFQATT and CDR2 SNEGSKA come from the germline V gene (reference sequence). CDR3 length: 13 residues. CDR3 sequence reads: CSAQGLAAGELFF. CDR3 DNA, as far as it was read: TGCAGTGCTCAGGGACTAGCGGCCGGGGAG.

This clone was recorded many times. The CDR3 is cut off 3 residues early in the read; its end comes from the germline J gene. This rearrangement joins TRBV19 to TRBJ2-1, with TRBD1 as a possible D gene (5 bases). CDR3 size: 13 residues. The germline gives CDR1 LNHDA, CDR2 SQIVND (reference sequence). The germline V and J ends were trimmed by 6 bases and 8 bases, with 14 bases remaining between them. The DNA read from the CDR3 is TGTGCCAGTAGGCCCCAGGGCCTCGATGAG. This encodes CASRPQGLDE. The CDR3, in full, reads CASRPQGLDEQFF.

This clone occurred many times. The read is 3 residues too short to cover the CDR3 end, so that end is filled in from the germline J gene. The V and J genes are TRBV5-1 and TRBJ2-2; tentative D call: TRBD2 (6 bases). Trimming removed 0 bases from V and 1 base from J, with 10 bases in between. The CDR3 runs to 16 residues. From germline, CDR1 is SGHRS and CDR2 YFSETQ. CDR3 in amino acids: CASSLGPGVNTGELFF. The sequenced CDR3 bases are TGCGCCAGCAGCTTGGGTCCGGGGGTGAACACCGGGGAG.

This clone was counted at least ten times. The read terminates 3 residues before the CDR3 end, so the remaining end is supplied by the germline J gene. This chain uses TRBV12-3 or TRBV12-4 with TRBJ2-7, with 7 bases matching TRBD2. Trimming removed 2 bases from V and 6 bases from J; junction bases left unmatched: 1. The CDR3 spans 12 residues. The CDR3 sequence: CASSLWGGEQYF. The sequenced part of the CDR3 DNA is TGTGCCAGCAGTTTATGGGGGGGCGAG.

This clone was seen many times. Read sequence stops 3 residues before the CDR3 end, and the germline J gene provides the missing end. The chain uses TRBV5-4 and TRBJ2-7; TRBD1 matches at 8 bases. CDR3 length: 14 residues. V dropped 4 bases and J dropped 5; count of bases not matched to a gene: 8. CDR1 is SGHNT and CDR2 is YYREEE in the germline V gene (reference sequence). The covered CDR3 bases are TGTGCCAGCAGCCGGAGACAGGGGCAGGACGAG. It yields the protein CASSRRQGQDE. From start to end, the CDR3 is CASSRRQGQDEQYF.

CDR3 bases read: TGTGCCAGTAGTATAGATGGTAGCGGGAGGGTGAATGAG. Translation gives CASSIDGSGRVNE. In full, the CDR3 reads CASSIDGSGRVNEQFF. The J gene is TRBJ2-1, the V gene TRBV19, with TRBD2 matching 11 bases. The read falls 3 residues short of the CDR3 end, and the missing part is taken from the germline J gene. The CDR3 length is 16 residues. After removal of 0 bases from V and 7 bases from J, the junction contained 5 bases not matched to a gene. CDR1 and CDR2 from the germline V gene are LNHDA and SQIVND (reference sequence).

This clone was counted ten times or more. The read stops 3 residues short of the end of the CDR3; the missing end is completed from the germline J gene. This sequence joins TRBV2 and TRBJ2-2; D is perhaps TRBD1 (5 bases). The germline V gene has CDR1 SNHLY and CDR2 FYNNEI. V was pared by 6 bases and J by 3 bases, with 5 bases between. The CDR3 totals 12 residues. The CDR3 reads CASRQDTGELFF. The part of the CDR3 DNA that was read is TGTGCCAGCAGACAGGACACCGGGGAG.

This clone showed up many times. Sequencing ends 3 residues short of the CDR3 end; the germline J gene provides the rest. The V call is TRBV7-8, the J call TRBJ2-1, with D possibly TRBD2 on 5 matching bases. With 4 bases removed from V and 4 bases from J, the gap between germline ends came to 14 bases. Germline CDR1 SGHVS, CDR2 FQNEAQ. This CDR3 comprises 15 residues. The CDR3 DNA, read in part, is TGTGCCAGCAGCTCCCCGGGGTCCAGATACAATGAG. Translating it yields CASSSPGSRYNE. The whole CDR3 sequence is CASSSPGSRYNEQFF.